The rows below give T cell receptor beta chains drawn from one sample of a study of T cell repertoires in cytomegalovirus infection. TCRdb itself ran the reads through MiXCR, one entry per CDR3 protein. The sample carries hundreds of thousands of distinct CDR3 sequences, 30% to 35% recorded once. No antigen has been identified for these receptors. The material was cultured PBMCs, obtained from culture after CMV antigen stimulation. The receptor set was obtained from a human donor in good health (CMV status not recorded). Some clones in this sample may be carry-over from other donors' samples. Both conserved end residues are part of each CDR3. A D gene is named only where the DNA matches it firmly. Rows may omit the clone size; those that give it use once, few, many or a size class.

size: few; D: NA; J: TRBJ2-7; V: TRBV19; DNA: TGTGCCAGTAGTAAAGGGGCGTACGAGCAGTACTTC; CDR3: CASSKGAYEQYF
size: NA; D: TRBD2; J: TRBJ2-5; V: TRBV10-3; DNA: TGTGCCATCAAGGCGGGGGGAGAAGAGACCCAGTACTTC; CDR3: CAIKAGGEETQYF
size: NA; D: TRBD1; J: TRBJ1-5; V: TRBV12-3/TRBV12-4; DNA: TGTGCCAGCAGTCCTTATATCCCCCTGTGGGGACAGGGGGTCAATCAGCCCCAGCATTTT; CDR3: CASSPYIPLWGQGVNQPQHF
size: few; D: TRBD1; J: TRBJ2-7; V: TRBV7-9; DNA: TGTGCCAGCAGCCCCCGGGACAGGGAGTTGTGGGGACAGGGGGCGTACGGTTACGAGCAGTACTTC; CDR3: CASSPRDRELWGQGAYGYEQYF
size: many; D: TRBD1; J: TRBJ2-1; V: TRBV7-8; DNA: TGTGCCAGCAGCTTAGACAGGGGCAATGAGCAGTTCTTC; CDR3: CASSLDRGNEQFF
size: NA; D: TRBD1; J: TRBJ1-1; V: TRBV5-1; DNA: TGCGCCAGCGGAGAAGGTCAGGGGGCGAACACTGAAGCTTTCTTT; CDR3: CASGEGQGANTEAFF
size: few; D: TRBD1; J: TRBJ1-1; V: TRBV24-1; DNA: TGTGCCACCAGTGAAGGGACAGGGATGAACACTGAAGCTTTCTTT; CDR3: CATSEGTGMNTEAFF
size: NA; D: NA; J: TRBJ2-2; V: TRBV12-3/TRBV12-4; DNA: TGTGCCAGCAGTTTCTCCCCCGGAGGGACCGGGGAGCTGTTTTTT; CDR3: CASSFSPGGTGELFF
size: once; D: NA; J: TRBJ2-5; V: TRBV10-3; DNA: TGTGCCATCAGTGCAATTGAGGAGACCCAGTACTTC; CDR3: CAISAIEETQYF
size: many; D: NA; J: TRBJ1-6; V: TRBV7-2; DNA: TGTGCCAGCAGCTTAGACAGTAATTCACCCCTCCACTTT; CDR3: CASSLDSNSPLHF
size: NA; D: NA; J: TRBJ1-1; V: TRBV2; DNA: TGTGCCAGCAGCTCACTCACAAGGCCGAACACTGAAGCTTTCTTT; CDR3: CASSSLTRPNTEAFF
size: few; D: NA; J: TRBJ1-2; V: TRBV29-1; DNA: TGCAGCGCGGGGGGCCCGGACACCGGGGACTATGGCTACACCTTC; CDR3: CSAGGPDTGDYGYTF
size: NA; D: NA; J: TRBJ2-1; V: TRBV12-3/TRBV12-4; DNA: TGTGCCAGCAGTTTACCGGGGACTGGCTGGTCAAATGAGCAGTTCTTC; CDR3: CASSLPGTGWSNEQFF
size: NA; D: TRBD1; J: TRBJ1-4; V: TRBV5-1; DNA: TGCGCCAGCAGCGCGGGACAGTTGAATGAAAAACTGTTTTTT; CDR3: CASSAGQLNEKLFF
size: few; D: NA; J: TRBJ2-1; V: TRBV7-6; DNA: TGTGCCAGCAGCTCCGATTTCCGGGTCTATGAGCAGTTCTTC; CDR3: CASSSDFRVYEQFF
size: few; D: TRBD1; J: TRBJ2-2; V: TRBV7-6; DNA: TGTGCCAGCAGCTTGGGACAGGGGAACGGGGAGCTGTTTTTT; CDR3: CASSLGQGNGELFF
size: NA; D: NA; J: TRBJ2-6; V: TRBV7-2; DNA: TGTGCCAGCAGCCTAACTTCAGGGGCCGGGGCCAACGTCCTGACTTTC; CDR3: CASSLTSGAGANVLTF
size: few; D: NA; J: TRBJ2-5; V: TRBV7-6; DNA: TGTGCCAGCAGCTTAACCGCGGCTCGCCAAGAGACCCAGTACTTC; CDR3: CASSLTAARQETQYF
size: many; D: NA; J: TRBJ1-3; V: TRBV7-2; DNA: TGTGCCAGCGGAGGCAGTGGAAACACCATATATTTT; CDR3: CASGGSGNTIYF
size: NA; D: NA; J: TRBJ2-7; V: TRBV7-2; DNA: TGTGCCAGCAGCGAGACAGTTCTTAACTACGAGCAGTACTTC; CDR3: CASSETVLNYEQYF
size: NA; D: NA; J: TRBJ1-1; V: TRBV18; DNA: TGTGCCAGCTCACCGTCGCCAGGGCTGAACACTGAAGCTTTCTTT; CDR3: CASSPSPGLNTEAFF
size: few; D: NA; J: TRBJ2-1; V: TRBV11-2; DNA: TGTGCCAGCAGCTTAGCCCTAATCTTCTTTCCGTTCTTC; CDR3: CASSLALIFFPFF
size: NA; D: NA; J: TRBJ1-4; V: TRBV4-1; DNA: TGCGCCAGCAGCCAAGCCCCGAATGAAAAACTGTTTTTT; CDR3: CASSQAPNEKLFF
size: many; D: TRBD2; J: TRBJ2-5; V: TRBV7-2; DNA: TGTGCCAGCAGCACGGGCGGGGGGGGGGAGACCCAGTACTTC; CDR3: CASSTGGGGETQYF
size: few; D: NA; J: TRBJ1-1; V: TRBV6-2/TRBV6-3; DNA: TGTGCCAGCAATATCGGCCAGATGAACACTGAAGCTTTCTTT; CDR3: CASNIGQMNTEAFF
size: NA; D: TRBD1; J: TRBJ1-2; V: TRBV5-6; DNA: TGTGCCAGCAGCCCGAGGACAGGGTGGGGGGCCTATGGCTACACCTTC; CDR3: CASSPRTGWGAYGYTF
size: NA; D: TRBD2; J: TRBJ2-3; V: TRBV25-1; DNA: TGTGCCAGCAGTGAATCCCGGGGGGGGTACACAGATACGCAGTATTTT; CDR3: CASSESRGGYTDTQYF
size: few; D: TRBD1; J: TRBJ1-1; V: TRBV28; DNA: TGTGCCAGCAGTTTATGGGAGGCAGGGGGGACGGGGAACACTGAAGCTTTCTTT; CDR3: CASSLWEAGGTGNTEAFF
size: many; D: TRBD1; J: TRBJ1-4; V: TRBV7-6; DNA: TGTGCCAGCAGCTTGACAGGGGAAGGAAAACTGTTTTTT; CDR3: CASSLTGEGKLFF
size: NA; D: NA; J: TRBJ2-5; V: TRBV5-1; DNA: TGCGCCAGCGCACTTGGGGCGGACCAAGAGACCCAGTACTTC; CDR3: CASALGADQETQYF
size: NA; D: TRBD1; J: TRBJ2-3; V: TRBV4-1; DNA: TGCGCCAGCAGCCAATCCACAGGGGGAGGCACAGATACGCAGTATTTT; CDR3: CASSQSTGGGTDTQYF
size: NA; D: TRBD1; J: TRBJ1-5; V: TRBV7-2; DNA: TGTGCCAGCAGCTTAGCGCCGGGACAGGGCGATCAGCCCCAGCATTTT; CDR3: CASSLAPGQGDQPQHF